These T cell receptor beta chains were read from a single sample in a study of blood T cell repertoires in COVID-19. TCRdb's copy holds only in-frame clones and misses some; the assay was immunoSEQ multiplex PCR. The profile shows some 210,000 clones, around 80% of them singletons. The sequenced material came from peripheral blood. The source is a woman aged 40 to 50 with acute or convalescent COVID-19. The CDR3 runs from the conserved cysteine through the conserved F or W. The order of the fields is V gene, CDR3 protein.

v_call: TRBV18; cdr3_aa: CASSPKQKSIGDAKGVANYGYTF
v_call: TRBV7-8; cdr3_aa: CASSLGQGIADTQYF
v_call: TRBV9; cdr3_aa: CASSRLTGGTEAFF
v_call: TRBV4-2; cdr3_aa: CASSQLLALSSYEQYF
v_call: TRBV29-1; cdr3_aa: CSVVRAGGLHTDTQYF
v_call: TRBV19; cdr3_aa: CASSRRGRMNTEAFF
v_call: TRBV6-5; cdr3_aa: CASNQGYNSPLHF
v_call: TRBV27; cdr3_aa: CASSLSERAGQYF
v_call: TRBV6-6; cdr3_aa: CASRRAQGWQPQHF
v_call: TRBV24-1; cdr3_aa: CATSAVGTSGRYEQFF
v_call: TRBV5-5; cdr3_aa: CASTLLVNYGHEQYF
v_call: TRBV28; cdr3_aa: CASSSSGGFQDTQYF
v_call: TRBV7-8; cdr3_aa: CASSPGDLGPF
v_call: TRBV6-5; cdr3_aa: CASSYSSGLGGEQYF
v_call: TRBV6-1; cdr3_aa: CASSETSTETQYF
v_call: TRBV29-1; cdr3_aa: CSVVGHDRDEAFF
v_call: TRBV5-1; cdr3_aa: CASRKNTGGVGNSPLHF
v_call: TRBV4-3; cdr3_aa: CASSQVIDREQFF
v_call: TRBV27; cdr3_aa: CASSSSSDIFKNIQYF
v_call: TRBV15; cdr3_aa: CATSKGGGFYGYTF
v_call: TRBV7-9; cdr3_aa: CASSREGLQSGNTIYF
v_call: TRBV5-1; cdr3_aa: CASSSGTGVSYNEQFF
v_call: TRBV18; cdr3_aa: CASSPDRLGEKLFF
v_call: TRBV30; cdr3_aa: CAWSVEGLDGYTF
v_call: TRBV12-3/TRBV12-4; cdr3_aa: CASRFLTGELFF
v_call: TRBV6-2/TRBV6-3; cdr3_aa: CASSYSRTGTPSTDTQYF
v_call: TRBV5-1; cdr3_aa: CASSLGGQTTYNEQFF
v_call: TRBV5-1; cdr3_aa: CASRSPGLASYNEQFF
v_call: TRBV7-2; cdr3_aa: CASSLERDLEQYF
v_call: TRBV20-1; cdr3_aa: CSASYYGYTF
v_call: TRBV28; cdr3_aa: CASSPSGRTDTQYF
v_call: TRBV5-1; cdr3_aa: CASSFPLAGGNTDTQYF
v_call: TRBV2; cdr3_aa: CASSGQLLAGREQYF
v_call: TRBV19; cdr3_aa: CASSPRDSEETQYF
v_call: TRBV14; cdr3_aa: CASSLEINEKLFF
v_call: TRBV24-1; cdr3_aa: CATSVRDEQYF
v_call: TRBV11-2; cdr3_aa: CASSFFGNPADTQYF
v_call: TRBV5-1; cdr3_aa: CASRTEMNTEAFF
v_call: TRBV7-9; cdr3_aa: CASSLSGAGLLNTEAFF
v_call: TRBV30; cdr3_aa: CAWSQGLGAISPLHF